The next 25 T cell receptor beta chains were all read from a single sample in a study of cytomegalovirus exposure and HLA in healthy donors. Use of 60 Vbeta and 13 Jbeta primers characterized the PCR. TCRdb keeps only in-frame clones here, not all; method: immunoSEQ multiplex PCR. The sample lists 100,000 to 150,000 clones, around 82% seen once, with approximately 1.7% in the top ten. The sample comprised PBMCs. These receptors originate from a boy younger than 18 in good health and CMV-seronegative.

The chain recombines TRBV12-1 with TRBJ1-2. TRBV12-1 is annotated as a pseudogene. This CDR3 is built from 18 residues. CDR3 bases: TGTGCCAGCAGCTCCCATTCCCCGGAACTGACTTGTAACTATGGCTACACCTTC. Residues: CASSSHSPELTCNYGYTF.

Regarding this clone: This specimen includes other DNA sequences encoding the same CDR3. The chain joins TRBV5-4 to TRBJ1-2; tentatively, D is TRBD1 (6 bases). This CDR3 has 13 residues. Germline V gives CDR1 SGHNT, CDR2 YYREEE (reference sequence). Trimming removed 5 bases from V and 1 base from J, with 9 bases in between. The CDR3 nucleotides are TGTGCCAGCAGTCCGGACAGTAACTATGGCTACACCTTC. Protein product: CASSPDSNYGYTF.

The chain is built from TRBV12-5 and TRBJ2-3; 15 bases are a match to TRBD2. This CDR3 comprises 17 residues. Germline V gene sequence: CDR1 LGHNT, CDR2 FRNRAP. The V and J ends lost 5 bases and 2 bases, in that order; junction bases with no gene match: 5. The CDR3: CASGTGTSGRTTDTQYF. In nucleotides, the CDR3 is TGTGCTAGTGGTACAGGGACTAGCGGGAGGACCACAGATACGCAGTATTTT. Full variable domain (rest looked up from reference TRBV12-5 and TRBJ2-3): DARVTQTPRHKVTEMGQEVTMRCQPILGHNTVFWYRQTMMQGLELLAYFRNRAPLDDSGMPKDRFSAEMPDATLATLKIQPSEPRDSAVYFCASGTGTSGRTTDTQYFGPGTRLTVL.

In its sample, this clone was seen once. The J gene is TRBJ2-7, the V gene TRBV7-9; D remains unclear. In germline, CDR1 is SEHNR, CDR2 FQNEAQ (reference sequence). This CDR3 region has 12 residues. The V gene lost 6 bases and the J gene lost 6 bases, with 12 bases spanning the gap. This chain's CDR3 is CASSRTPFEQYF. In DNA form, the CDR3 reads TGTGCCAGCAGTCGAACACCCTTCGAGCAGTACTTC.

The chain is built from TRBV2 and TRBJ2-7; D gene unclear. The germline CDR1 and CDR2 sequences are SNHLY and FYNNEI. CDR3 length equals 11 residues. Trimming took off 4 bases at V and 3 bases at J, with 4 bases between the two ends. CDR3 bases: TGTGCCAGCAGTGCCCTCTACGAGCAGTACTTC. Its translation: CASSALYEQYF.

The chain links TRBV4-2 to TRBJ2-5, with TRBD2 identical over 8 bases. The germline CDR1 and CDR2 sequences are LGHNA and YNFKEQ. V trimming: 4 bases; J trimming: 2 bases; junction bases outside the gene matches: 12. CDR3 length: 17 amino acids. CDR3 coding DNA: TGTGCCAGCAGCCCCGCCGGGGCGGGGGGCTTGCAAGAGACCCAGTACTTC. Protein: CASSPAGAGGLQETQYF.

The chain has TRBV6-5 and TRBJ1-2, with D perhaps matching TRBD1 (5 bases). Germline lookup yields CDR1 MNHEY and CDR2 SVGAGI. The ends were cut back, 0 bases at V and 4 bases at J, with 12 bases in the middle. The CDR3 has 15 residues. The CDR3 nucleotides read TGTGCCAGCAGTTACTCGTGGACAAGCTCCTATGGCTACACCTTC. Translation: CASSYSWTSSYGYTF.

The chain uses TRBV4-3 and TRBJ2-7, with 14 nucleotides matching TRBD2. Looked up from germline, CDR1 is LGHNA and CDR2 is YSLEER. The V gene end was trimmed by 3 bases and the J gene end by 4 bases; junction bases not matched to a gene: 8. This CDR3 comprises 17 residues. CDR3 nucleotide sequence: TGCGCCAGCAGCCATACCTCCGGGACTAGCGGGAGATACGAGCAGTACTTC. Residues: CASSHTSGTSGRYEQYF.

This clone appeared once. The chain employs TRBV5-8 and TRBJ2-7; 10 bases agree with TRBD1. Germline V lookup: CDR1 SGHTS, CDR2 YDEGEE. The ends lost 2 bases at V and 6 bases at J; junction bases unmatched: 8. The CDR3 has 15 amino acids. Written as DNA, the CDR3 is TGTGCCAGCAGCTTTTGGGGACAGGGGCTCCCCGAGCAGTACTTC. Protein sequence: CASSFWGQGLPEQYF.

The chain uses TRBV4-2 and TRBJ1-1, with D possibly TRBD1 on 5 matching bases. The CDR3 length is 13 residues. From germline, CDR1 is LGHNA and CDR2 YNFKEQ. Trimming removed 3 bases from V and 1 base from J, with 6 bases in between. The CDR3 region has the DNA TGTGCCAGCAGCCAGGGGGGGAACACTGAAGCTTTCTTT. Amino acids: CASSQGGNTEAFF.

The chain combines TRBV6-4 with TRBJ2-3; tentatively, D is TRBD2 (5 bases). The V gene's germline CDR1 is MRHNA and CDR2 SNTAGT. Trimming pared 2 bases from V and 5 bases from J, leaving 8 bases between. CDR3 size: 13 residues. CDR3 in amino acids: CASSDIRGDTQYF. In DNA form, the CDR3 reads TGTGCCAGCAGTGACATTCGGGGAGATACGCAGTATTTT.

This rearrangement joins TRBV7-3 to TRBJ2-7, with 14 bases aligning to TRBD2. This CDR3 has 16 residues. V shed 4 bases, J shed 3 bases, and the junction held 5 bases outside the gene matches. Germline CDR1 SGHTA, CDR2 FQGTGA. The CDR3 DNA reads TGTGCCAGCAGCTCGGGACTAGCGGGAGTGGGCTACGAGCAGTACTTC. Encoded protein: CASSSGLAGVGYEQYF.

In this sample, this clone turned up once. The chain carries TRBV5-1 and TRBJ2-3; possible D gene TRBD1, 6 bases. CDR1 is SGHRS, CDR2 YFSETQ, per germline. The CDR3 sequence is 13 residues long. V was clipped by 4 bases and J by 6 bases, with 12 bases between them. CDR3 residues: CASSLGAGDTQYF. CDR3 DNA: TGCGCCAGCAGCCTGGGGGCGGGTGATACGCAGTATTTT.

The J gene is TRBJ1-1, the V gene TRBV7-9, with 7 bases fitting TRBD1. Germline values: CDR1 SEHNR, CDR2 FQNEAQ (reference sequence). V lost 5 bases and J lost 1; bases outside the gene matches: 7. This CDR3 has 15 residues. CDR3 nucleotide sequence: TGTGCCAGCAGCATCCTCGGGACAGCGAACACTGAAGCTTTCTTT. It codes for CASSILGTANTEAFF. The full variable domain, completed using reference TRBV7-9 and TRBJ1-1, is DTGVSQNPRHKITKRGQNVTFRCDPISEHNRLYWYRQTLGQGPEFLTYFQNEAQLEKSRLLSDRFSAERPKGSFSTLEIQRTEQGDSAMYLCASSILGTANTEAFFGQGTRLTVV.

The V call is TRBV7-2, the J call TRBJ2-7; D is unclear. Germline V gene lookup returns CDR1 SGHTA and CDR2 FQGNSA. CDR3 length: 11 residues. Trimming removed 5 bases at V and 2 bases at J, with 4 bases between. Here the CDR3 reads CASSPAYEQYF. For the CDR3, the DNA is TGTGCCAGCAGCCCTGCCTACGAGCAGTACTTC. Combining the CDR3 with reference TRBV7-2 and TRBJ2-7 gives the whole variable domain GAGVSQSPSNKVTEKGKDVELRCDPISGHTALYWYRQSLGQGLEFLIYFQGNSAPDKSGLPSDRFSAERTGGSVSTLTIQRTQQEDSAVYLCASSPAYEQYFGPGTRLTVT.

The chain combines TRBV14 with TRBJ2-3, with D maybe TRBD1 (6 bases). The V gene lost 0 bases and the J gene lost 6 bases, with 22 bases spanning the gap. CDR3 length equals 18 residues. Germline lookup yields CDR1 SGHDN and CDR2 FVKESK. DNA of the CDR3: TGTGCCAGCAGCCAAGAAAAAGGCAGACAGGAACTGGCTGATACGCAGTATTTT. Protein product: CASSQEKGRQELADTQYF. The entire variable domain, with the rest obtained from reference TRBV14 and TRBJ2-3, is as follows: EAGVTQFPSHSVIEKGQTVTLRCDPISGHDNLYWYRRVMGKEIKFLLHFVKESKQDESGMPNNRFLAERTGGTYSTLKVQPAELEDSGVYFCASSQEKGRQELADTQYFGPGTRLTVL.

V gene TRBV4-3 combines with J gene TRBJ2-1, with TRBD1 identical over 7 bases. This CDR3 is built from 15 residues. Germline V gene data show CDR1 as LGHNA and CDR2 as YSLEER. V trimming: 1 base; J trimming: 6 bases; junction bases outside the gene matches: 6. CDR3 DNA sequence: TGCGCCAGCAGCCAAGCTAGCAGGGGGTTCAATGAGCAGTTCTTC. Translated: CASSQASRGFNEQFF.

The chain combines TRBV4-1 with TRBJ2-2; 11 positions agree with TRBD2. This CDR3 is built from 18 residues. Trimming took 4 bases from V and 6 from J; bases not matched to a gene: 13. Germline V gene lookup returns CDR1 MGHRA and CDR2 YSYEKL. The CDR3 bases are TGCGCCAGCAGCCGGGGGGCTAGCGGGGGGATCCTCCCCGGGGAGCTGTTTTTT. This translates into CASSRGASGGILPGELFF.

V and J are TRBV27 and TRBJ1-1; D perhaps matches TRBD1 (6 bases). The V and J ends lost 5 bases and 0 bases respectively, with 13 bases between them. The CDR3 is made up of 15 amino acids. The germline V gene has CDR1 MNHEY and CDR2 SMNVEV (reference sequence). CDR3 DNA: TGTGCCAGCAGTACCCGGACAGCCCTGAACACTGAAGCTTTCTTT. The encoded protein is CASSTRTALNTEAFF.

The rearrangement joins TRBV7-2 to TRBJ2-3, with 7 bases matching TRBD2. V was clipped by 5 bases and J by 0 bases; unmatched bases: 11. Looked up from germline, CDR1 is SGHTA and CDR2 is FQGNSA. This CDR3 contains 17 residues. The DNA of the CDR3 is TGTGCCAGCAGCCTGCCCGGGCGGGGGTCCAGCACAGATACGCAGTATTTT. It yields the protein CASSLPGRGSSTDTQYF.

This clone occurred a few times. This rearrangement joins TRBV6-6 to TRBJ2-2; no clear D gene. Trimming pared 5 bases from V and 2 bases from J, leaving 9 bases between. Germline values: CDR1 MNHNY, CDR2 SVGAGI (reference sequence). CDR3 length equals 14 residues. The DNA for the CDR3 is TGTGCCAGCAGTCACTACACAAACACCGGGGAGCTGTTTTTT. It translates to CASSHYTNTGELFF.

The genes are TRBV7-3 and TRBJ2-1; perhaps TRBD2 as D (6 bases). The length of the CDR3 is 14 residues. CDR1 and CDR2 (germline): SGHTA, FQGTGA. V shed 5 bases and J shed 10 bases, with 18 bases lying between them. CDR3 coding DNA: TGTGCCAGCAGCCCGGACACTAGCTTTGGGGAGCAGTTCTTC. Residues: CASSPDTSFGEQFF.

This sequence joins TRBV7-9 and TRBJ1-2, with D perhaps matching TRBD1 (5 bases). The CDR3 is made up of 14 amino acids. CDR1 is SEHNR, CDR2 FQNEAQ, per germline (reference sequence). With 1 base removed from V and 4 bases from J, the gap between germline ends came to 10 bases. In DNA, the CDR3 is TGTGCCAGCAGCTTAGATTGGACACTCTATGGCTACACCTTC. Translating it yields CASSLDWTLYGYTF.

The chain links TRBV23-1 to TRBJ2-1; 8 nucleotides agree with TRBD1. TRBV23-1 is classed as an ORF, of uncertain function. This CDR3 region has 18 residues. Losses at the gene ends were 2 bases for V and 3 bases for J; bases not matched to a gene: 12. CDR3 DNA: TGCGCCAGCAGTCAACCAGCCCAGGGGGCGTTAATCTACAATGAGCAGTTCTTC. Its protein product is CASSQPAQGALIYNEQFF.

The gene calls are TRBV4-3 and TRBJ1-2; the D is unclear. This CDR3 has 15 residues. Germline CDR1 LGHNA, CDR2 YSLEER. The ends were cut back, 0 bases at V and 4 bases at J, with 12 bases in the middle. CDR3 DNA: TGCGCCAGCAGCCAAGATAGAGGAGGCCTCTATGGCTACACCTTC. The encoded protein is CASSQDRGGLYGYTF.